The rows below give T cell receptor beta chains drawn from one sample of a study of shared clonotypes between healthy human individuals. Some clones are missing from TCRdb's copy, which holds only in-frame ones; the method was immunoSEQ multiplex PCR. Of about 360,000 clones in the sample, roughly 80% are singletons; the top ten hold more than 9%. Material for sequencing was memory CD4+ T cells sorted from blood. These receptors were taken from a man aged 25 to 45 in good health. CDR3s include the opening cysteine and the closing phenylalanine or tryptophan. The order of the fields is CDR3 protein, J gene, V gene.

CDR3aa: CSVATGGWAGELFF
j_gene: TRBJ2-2
v_gene: TRBV29-1

CDR3aa: CASSQGSAGSYNEQFF
j_gene: TRBJ2-1
v_gene: TRBV4-2

CDR3aa: CAWSDRETQYF
j_gene: TRBJ2-5
v_gene: TRBV30

CDR3aa: CASSQIHTRATNEKLFF
j_gene: TRBJ1-4
v_gene: TRBV27

CDR3aa: CASSMGLFPYEQYF
j_gene: TRBJ2-7
v_gene: TRBV2

CDR3aa: CASSSERSSYNEQFF
j_gene: TRBJ2-1
v_gene: TRBV10-1

CDR3aa: CASSPGTVNTGELFF
j_gene: TRBJ2-2
v_gene: TRBV27

CDR3aa: CASTNGGEQYF
j_gene: TRBJ2-7
v_gene: TRBV6-5

CDR3aa: CASSFGAGIGSNEKLFF
j_gene: TRBJ1-4
v_gene: TRBV7-2

CDR3aa: CASSPRTGNTGELFF
j_gene: TRBJ2-2
v_gene: TRBV27

CDR3aa: CASRTTPTSTDTQYF
j_gene: TRBJ2-3
v_gene: TRBV5-5

CDR3aa: CASSLDGLRSDSGELFF
j_gene: TRBJ2-2
v_gene: TRBV5-4

CDR3aa: CAIRNTGGTEAFF
j_gene: TRBJ1-1
v_gene: TRBV10-3

CDR3aa: CASSETQSDTQYF
j_gene: TRBJ2-3
v_gene: TRBV2

CDR3aa: CASSRVGEKLFF
j_gene: TRBJ1-4
v_gene: TRBV6-1

CDR3aa: CASSFGREETQYF
j_gene: TRBJ2-5
v_gene: TRBV5-1

CDR3aa: CASRAGGINEQYF
j_gene: TRBJ2-7
v_gene: TRBV6-6

CDR3aa: CASTLSWGRRDTEAFF
j_gene: TRBJ1-1
v_gene: TRBV7-8

CDR3aa: CASSLMTDSGKFF
j_gene: TRBJ1-4
v_gene: TRBV28

CDR3aa: CASMNNRGSGYGYTF
j_gene: TRBJ1-2
v_gene: TRBV19

CDR3aa: CASSPLAGRVTGELFF
j_gene: TRBJ2-2
v_gene: TRBV7-2

CDR3aa: CASSLSGTDYGYTF
j_gene: TRBJ1-2
v_gene: TRBV7-9

CDR3aa: CASSPTSLGYEQFF
j_gene: TRBJ2-1
v_gene: TRBV9

CDR3aa: CASSPPSGQGNLYEQYF
j_gene: TRBJ2-7
v_gene: TRBV5-6

CDR3aa: CASSLNSAGELFF
j_gene: TRBJ2-2
v_gene: TRBV11-3

CDR3aa: CAVSTSGSSYEQYF
j_gene: TRBJ2-7
v_gene: TRBV10-3

CDR3aa: CASSLGGVGKAFF
j_gene: TRBJ1-1
v_gene: TRBV7-9

CDR3aa: CASSLHGSEYEQYF
j_gene: TRBJ2-7
v_gene: TRBV28

CDR3aa: CASSELGPPYEQYF
j_gene: TRBJ2-7
v_gene: TRBV2